These T cell receptor beta chains were read from a single sample in a study of OX40 agonist ivuxolimab in advanced cancers. Repertoires were generated with immunoSEQ multiplex PCR, while TCRdb's copy carries only in-frame clones and drops some. The sample lists 50,000 to 70,000 clones, 84% occurring once. The specimen was CD4+ or CD8+ T cells sorted from blood, collected in a trial of the OX40 agonist ivuxolimab. The receptors here all came from an adult with an advanced solid tumor such as melanoma, head and neck, liver or kidney cancer. Each CDR3 is given without its conserved first and last residue. Size values are once, few and many counts, or a class for expanded clones, and some rows have none.

>-|TRBV4-1|TRBJ2-2|14
ASSRSGARDTGELF
>-|TRBV18|TRBJ1-6|13
ASSGQSSYNSPLH
>-|TRBV19|TRBJ2-2|12
ASSGVQNTGELF
>-|TRBV30|TRBJ1-1|12
AWSGRFPNTEAF
>-|TRBV29-1|TRBJ2-5|10
SVVDRVETQY
>once|TRBV30|TRBJ2-7|12
ACSPGGIRYEQY
>-|TRBV15|TRBJ2-7|14
ATSRFGQGIHYEQY
>once|TRBV20-1|TRBJ2-5|8
SAVGETQY
>-|TRBV19|TRBJ2-5|9
ASSNQETQY
>-|TRBV2|TRBJ1-1|12
ASSPLGMNTEAF
>-|TRBV28|TRBJ1-1|14
ASSAGQGFMNTEAF
>-|TRBV6-5|TRBJ1-3|13
ASSRSRTEGNTIY
>-|TRBV6-5|TRBJ2-3|11
ASLQTSTDTQY
>-|TRBV28|TRBJ1-1|12
ACASGAARTEAF
>few|TRBV18|TRBJ2-1|13
ASSSGLAAYNEQF
>once|TRBV5-6|TRBJ2-7|11
ASSPGTAYEQY
>-|TRBV28|TRBJ1-4|14
ASSFPLGRANEKLF
>-|TRBV4-1|TRBJ2-5|14
ASSQGGTSGKETQY
>-|TRBV5-6|TRBJ1-2|13
ASSFGGGAPYGYT
>-|TRBV30|TRBJ1-1|9
AWSIRGRAF
>-|TRBV27|TRBJ2-1|13
ASSPYRGLYNEQF
>-|TRBV5-1|TRBJ2-5|13
ASSLEAVGVQTQY
>-|TRBV19|TRBJ1-4|12
ASNIPGQAVELF
>-|TRBV30|TRBJ2-3|12
AWSVLGGTDTQY
>-|TRBV5-4|TRBJ1-2|11
ASRSQGSYGYT
>-|TRBV29-1|TRBJ2-5|12
SVDPSGKGETQY
>-|TRBV30|TRBJ2-2|14
AWSRRETGFTGELF
>few|TRBV18|TRBJ2-2|15
ASSSSTGTGNTGELF
>once|TRBV30|TRBJ2-7|11
AGGGGVGYEQY
>-|TRBV29-1|TRBJ2-1|13
SVPRGSGGWNEQF
>-|TRBV28|TRBJ1-2|12
ATLWGTGGYGYT
>-|TRBV7-2|TRBJ2-5|13
ASSLGTGRGETQY
>few|TRBV5-6|TRBJ1-1|12
ASSFTGRNTEAF
>-|TRBV5-4|TRBJ1-1|12
ASRPNPTGTEAF
>few|TRBV7-9|TRBJ1-5|12
ASSLPGANQPQH
>-|TRBV18|TRBJ2-2|14
ASSPPSGGNTGELF
>-|TRBV6-5|TRBJ2-5|14
ASSYSPGKSQETQY
>-|TRBV18|TRBJ2-5|12
ASSPRPDQETQY
>-|TRBV28|TRBJ1-6|12
ASSLPRGDSPLH
>once|TRBV27|TRBJ2-1|11
ASSPNRLGEQF